A single sample gave rise to the 22 T cell receptor beta chains below, sequenced in a study of blood T cell repertoires in COVID-19. Assay used: immunoSEQ multiplex PCR; TCRdb lists only in-frame clones, some missing. The sample shows about 170,000 clones, roughly 84% of them seen only once. The sample comprised peripheral blood. These receptors came from a woman of 80 years or more with active or convalescent COVID-19.

Details on this clone: The junction does not match germline at one end; this may be a read error. The rearrangement links TRBV4-2 to TRBJ2-1; the D gene is possibly TRBD1 (6 bases). Germline V CDR1 and CDR2: LGHNA, YNFKEQ. The CDR3 is 15 amino acids. CDR3 nucleotide sequence: TGTGCCAGCAGCCAAGCGCCTTTATCAGGGGCCCCGCCAGTCTTC. As protein: CASSQAPLSGAPPVF.

This clone was counted once. The V call is TRBV5-1, the J call TRBJ2-5; 9 bases agree with TRBD2. There are 14 residues in the CDR3. From germline, CDR1 is SGHRS and CDR2 YFSETQ. V trimming: 7 bases; J trimming: 2 bases; junction bases outside the gene matches: 6. This CDR3 reads CASGEAGGQETQYF. The CDR3 nucleotides are TGCGCCAGCGGTGAGGCGGGAGGGCAAGAGACCCAGTACTTC.

V is TRBV5-5 and J is TRBJ2-7; 8 bases map to TRBD1. J lost 3 bases, V lost 5 bases, and 7 bases had no gene match. The CDR3 covers 14 residues. Germline values: CDR1 SGHKS, CDR2 YYEKEE (reference sequence). CDR3 in amino acids: CASRATGVNYEQYF. The CDR3 region has the DNA TGTGCCAGCAGGGCGACAGGGGTTAACTACGAGCAGTACTTC.

The chain couples TRBV28 to TRBJ2-2; a possible D gene is TRBD2 (5 bases). The ends were cut back, 1 base at V and 3 bases at J, with 6 bases in the middle. The germline V gene has CDR1 MDHEN and CDR2 SYDVKM. This CDR3 has 14 amino acids. The CDR3 protein is CASSLSGDTGELFF. CDR3 in DNA: TGTGCCAGCAGTTTATCCGGGGACACCGGGGAGCTGTTTTTT.

V and J are TRBV28 and TRBJ2-7, with 14 positions matching TRBD2. V gave up 5 bases and J gave up 5 bases; unmatched junction bases: 2. This CDR3 has 14 amino acids. In germline, CDR1 is MDHEN, CDR2 SYDVKM. The CDR3 nucleotides are TGTGCCAGCAGTCGGACTAGCGGGAGGCACGAGCAGTACTTC. Translated, it gives CASSRTSGRHEQYF. The full variable domain, rest sourced from reference TRBV28 and TRBJ2-7, is DVKVTQSSRYLVKRTGEKVFLECVQDMDHENMFWYRQDPGLGLRLIYFSYDVKMKEKGDIPEGYSVSREKKERFSLILESASTNQTSMYLCASSRTSGRHEQYFGPGTRLTVT.

The chain recombines TRBV30 with TRBJ2-5; TRBD2 matches at 14 bases. The CDR3 is 15 residues long. Germline-derived CDR1 and CDR2 are GTSNPN and SVGIG (reference sequence). J was trimmed by 2 bases and V by 8 bases; bases with no gene match: 7. CDR3 protein: CARGTSGGDQETQYF. The CDR3, as DNA: TGTGCCCGCGGGACTAGCGGGGGTGATCAAGAGACCCAGTACTTC.

This rearrangement joins TRBV7-3 to TRBJ2-1, with 8 bases identical to TRBD2. The CDR3 contains 15 residues. From germline, CDR1 is SGHTA and CDR2 FQGTGA. V was pared by 1 base and J by 3 bases, with 2 bases of the junction left unmatched. This chain's CDR3 is CASSLSGGNYNEQFF. CDR3 bases: TGTGCCAGCAGCTTAAGCGGGGGGAACTACAATGAGCAGTTCTTC.

V usage is TRBV6-5 and J usage is TRBJ1-5; TRBD1 agrees at 8 bases. Germline V gene lookup returns CDR1 MNHEY and CDR2 SVGAGI. CDR3 size: 15 residues. V trimming: 2 bases; J trimming: 5 bases; junction bases outside the gene matches: 5. The DNA for the CDR3 is TGTGCCAGCAGTTACGGGACAGGAGACTATCAGCCCCAGCATTTT. Translated, it gives CASSYGTGDYQPQHF.

The gene calls are TRBV5-8 and TRBJ1-4; TRBD1 matches 8 bases. J gave up 8 bases and V 0 bases, and 6 bases lay outside the gene matches. Per the germline V gene, CDR1 is SGHTS and CDR2 is YDEGEE. This CDR3 contains 15 residues. The CDR3 spells CASSLAGQGGEKLFF. The CDR3 DNA is TGTGCCAGCAGCTTGGCCGGACAGGGCGGGGAAAAACTGTTTTTT.

The chain uses TRBV28 and TRBJ1-5, with D maybe TRBD1 (5 bases). The CDR3 is 16 amino acids. V was clipped by 2 bases and J by 0 bases, with 11 bases between them. CDR1 MDHEN and CDR2 SYDVKM come from the germline V gene. In DNA, the CDR3 is TGTGCCAGCAGTTTAAAGGGACTCCATAGCAATCAGCCCCAGCATTTT. This translates into CASSLKGLHSNQPQHF.

This chain connects TRBV19 to TRBJ2-6; TRBD1 agrees at 7 bases. Trimming cost V 3 bases and J 4 bases; bases outside gene matches: 9. Looked up from germline, CDR1 is LNHDA and CDR2 is SQIVND (reference sequence). The CDR3 sequence is 17 residues long. The DNA for the CDR3 is TGTGCCAGTAGTATCCAGGGACAGCCCCACGGGGCCAACGTCCTGACTTTC. Encoded protein: CASSIQGQPHGANVLTF.

This clone was counted a single time. The rearrangement links TRBV7-8 to TRBJ2-2; 9 nucleotides align to TRBD1. J lost 3 bases, V lost 5 bases, and 13 bases had no gene match. There are 18 residues in the CDR3. The germline V gene has CDR1 SGHVS and CDR2 FQNEAQ. CDR3 DNA sequence: TGTGCCAGCAGCCGCAGACGAACAGGGGGCGGTGACACCGGGGAGCTGTTTTTT. Translating gives CASSRRRTGGGDTGELFF.

This chain joins TRBV18 and TRBJ2-7; D unclear. V lost 6 bases, J lost 0 bases, and 12 bases lay in between. The CDR3 spans 14 residues. CDR1 and CDR2 from the germline V gene are KGHSH and LQKENI. This CDR3 is CASSQLMSSYEQYF. CDR3 nucleotide sequence: TGTGCCAGCTCTCAACTTATGAGCTCCTACGAGCAGTACTTC.

The V and J genes are TRBV15 and TRBJ1-5, with TRBD1 as a possible D gene (6 bases). This CDR3 is 16 amino acids long. V lost 1 base, J lost 2 bases, and 12 bases lay in between. Germline V gives CDR1 LNHNV, CDR2 YYDKDF (reference sequence). The CDR3 spells CATSRVGSGGNQPQHF. DNA for the CDR3: TGTGCCACCAGCAGAGTAGGTTCAGGGGGCAATCAGCCCCAGCATTTT.

The chain joins TRBV4-1 to TRBJ1-5; TRBD1 might be the D (6 bases). Germline loops: CDR1 MGHRA, CDR2 YSYEKL. This CDR3 is 14 amino acids long. Trimming took off 1 base at V and 7 bases at J, with 11 bases between the two ends. CDR3 amino acids: CASSQANRAQPQHF. The DNA of the CDR3 is TGCGCCAGCAGCCAAGCTAACAGGGCCCAGCCCCAGCATTTT.

About this clone itself: In the same sample, other DNA sequences code for this CDR3. V gene TRBV20-1 combines with J gene TRBJ1-1; D remains ambiguous. From germline, CDR1 is DFQATT and CDR2 SNEGSKA (reference sequence). Trimming left V 5 bases short and J 0 bases short, with 4 bases between. The CDR3 is 11 amino acids. The CDR3 coding sequence is TGCAGTGCTGTCTTGAACACTGAAGCTTTCTTT. Translation gives CSAVLNTEAFF.

This clone has only one observation. The chain combines TRBV5-1 with TRBJ1-2, with 9 bases lining up with TRBD1. Germline CDR1 reads SGHRS; CDR2 reads YFSETQ. The CDR3 contains 17 residues. The V segment lost 5 bases and the J segment 3 bases; nucleotides outside the gene matches: 14. The CDR3 is CASRGNRGRPGDYGYTF. Here the CDR3 DNA reads TGCGCCAGCAGAGGGAACAGGGGGCGGCCCGGGGACTATGGCTACACCTTC.

The rearrangement links TRBV7-9 to TRBJ2-7; TRBD2 matches at 13 bases. Trimming took 6 bases from V and 4 from J; bases not matched to a gene: 9. Germline V gene sequence: CDR1 SEHNR, CDR2 FQNEAQ (reference sequence). The CDR3 consists of 16 residues. CDR3 DNA sequence: TGTGCCAGCAGTAAGGGACTAGCGGGACCGAGATACGAGCAGTACTTC. As protein: CASSKGLAGPRYEQYF. Full variable domain (rest looked up from reference TRBV7-9 and TRBJ2-7): DTGVSQNPRHKITKRGQNVTFRCDPISEHNRLYWYRQTLGQGPEFLTYFQNEAQLEKSRLLSDRFSAERPKGSFSTLEIQRTEQGDSAMYLCASSKGLAGPRYEQYFGPGTRLTVT.

V gene TRBV5-4 combines with J gene TRBJ2-5; a possible D gene is TRBD1 (5 bases). The germline V and J ends were trimmed by 4 bases and 1 base, with 8 bases remaining between them. Germline V CDR1 and CDR2: SGHNT, YYREEE (reference sequence). The CDR3 totals 13 residues. The CDR3 is CASSRGLQETQYF. Written as DNA, the CDR3 is TGTGCCAGCAGCAGGGGCCTCCAAGAGACCCAGTACTTC.

The genes are TRBV5-4 and TRBJ2-4; 8 bases match TRBD1. V gave up 1 base and J gave up 5 bases; unmatched junction bases: 2. This CDR3 has 14 amino acids. Germline CDR1 reads SGHNT; CDR2 reads YYREEE (reference sequence). This CDR3 reads CASSLRQGQNIQYF. The CDR3 bases are TGTGCCAGCAGCTTGAGACAGGGGCAAAACATTCAGTACTTC.

The V gene is TRBV28, the J gene TRBJ1-4; no clear D. CDR1 MDHEN and CDR2 SYDVKM come from the germline V gene. The V gene lost 6 bases and the J gene lost 5 bases, with 16 bases spanning the gap. The CDR3 extends over 15 amino acids. In DNA form, the CDR3 reads TGTGCCAGCAGAGAACCCACAGATACCAATGAAAAACTGTTTTTT. This gives the protein CASREPTDTNEKLFF.

The V and J genes are TRBV7-2 and TRBJ2-1; a weak D match, TRBD1 (5 bases). With 4 bases removed from V and 0 bases from J, the gap between germline ends came to 13 bases. Germline CDR1 and CDR2: SGHTA and FQGNSA. The CDR3 contains 16 residues. CDR3 protein: CASSSVGASSYNEQFF. For the CDR3, the DNA is TGTGCCAGCAGCTCAGTAGGGGCGAGCTCCTACAATGAGCAGTTCTTC.